The rows below give T cell receptor beta chains drawn from one sample of a study of T cell repertoires and HLA-DP antigens. No antigen has been assigned to these receptors. The repertoire was sequenced with immunoSEQ multiplex PCR; TCRdb's copy has only in-frame clones and lacks some. Of over 60,000 clones listed, about 80% were seen once; the top ten hold 1.5% to 2%. The specimen was CD4+ T cells from PBMCs. All receptors derive from a man in his sixties in good health and CMV-seronegative. Each CDR3 is given with its conserved first and last residue. D genes are given only for firm matches. Rows may omit the clone size; those that give it use once, few, many or a size class.

V gene	D gene	J gene	clone size	CDR3 DNA	CDR3 protein
TRBV6-5	TRBD1	TRBJ1-5	.	TGTGCCAGCAGTCAGACAGGGACCCAGCCCCAGCATTTT	CASSQTGTQPQHF
TRBV5-1	.	TRBJ2-1	.	TGCGCCAGCAGCTTGGGTTTCGGGGATGTTGGCTATGAGCAGTTCTTC	CASSLGFGDVGYEQFF
TRBV5-1	TRBD1	TRBJ2-1	.	TGCGCCAGCAGCTCCGGACAGGGGGGGATTGGGTCTGAGCAGTTCTTC	CASSSGQGGIGSEQFF
TRBV4-1	.	TRBJ2-3	few	TGCGCCAGCAGCCGCCGGGACTTTAGAGACCCGAACACAGATACGCAGTATTTT	CASSRRDFRDPNTDTQYF
TRBV7-8	.	TRBJ1-2	.	TGTGCCAGCAGCTTTTCAGGGGTGGATGGCTACACCTTC	CASSFSGVDGYTF
TRBV19	.	TRBJ1-5	.	TGTGCCAGTAGCGAATGGGGGTTTAGCAATCAGCCCCAGCATTTT	CASSEWGFSNQPQHF
TRBV5-1	TRBD1	TRBJ1-1	.	TGCGCCAGCAGCTTGTTGGACAGGGATACTGAAGCTTTCTTT	CASSLLDRDTEAFF
TRBV28	TRBD1	TRBJ1-2	.	TGTGCCAGCAGCGATGCCAGGACAGGGTCATACACCTTC	CASSDARTGSYTF
TRBV6-1	.	TRBJ1-4	once	TGTGCCTCACGGAGGGGGTCGACTAATGAAAAACTGTTTTTT	CASRRGSTNEKLFF
TRBV11-3	.	TRBJ2-5	.	TGTGCCAGCAGCTCAACAGGGGAGGGAGAGACCCAGTACTTC	CASSSTGEGETQYF
TRBV10-3	.	TRBJ2-3	.	TGTGCCATCAGTGACCCGGGGGCAAGTAGCACAGATACGCAGTATTTT	CAISDPGASSTDTQYF
TRBV29-1	.	TRBJ1-4	.	TGCAGCGTTGAAGTGGGGGGACGAGAAAAACTGTTTTTT	CSVEVGGREKLFF
TRBV7-2	TRBD2	TRBJ2-1	medium-sized	TGTGCCAGCAGCTTAGCCACTAGCGGGAACCCCAAAGCGCAGTTCTTC	CASSLATSGNPKAQFF
TRBV7-2	.	TRBJ2-5	.	TGTGCCAGCAGGCCTGGGGGTCGTGAGACCCAGTACTTC	CASRPGGRETQYF
TRBV7-8	.	TRBJ2-3	.	TGTGCCAGCAGTCCTCGACTCGGCACAGATACGCAGTATTTT	CASSPRLGTDTQYF
TRBV6-5	.	TRBJ2-1	.	TGTGCCAGCAGTTACTCGGAAAGGAACAATGAGCAGTTCTTC	CASSYSERNNEQFF
TRBV5-1	TRBD1	TRBJ1-4	few	TGCGCCAGCAGCCAAGAACAGGGGCGGGGAGAAAAACTGTTTTTT	CASSQEQGRGEKLFF
TRBV30	.	TRBJ2-5	.	TGTGCCTGGAGCTCCCTGACAAGAGAAGAGACCCAGTACTTC	CAWSSLTREETQYF
TRBV11-1	.	TRBJ2-5	.	TGTGCCAGCAGCTTAGAAGGCAAAACTAGGGAGACCCAGTACTTC	CASSLEGKTRETQYF
TRBV5-1	.	TRBJ1-3	few	TGCGCCAGCAGCGACGGGACGGTTGGAAACACCATATATTTT	CASSDGTVGNTIYF
TRBV11-3	.	TRBJ2-2	.	TGTGCCAGCAGCTCCCCCGGACTAACTAACCCGGGCACCGGGGAGCTGTTTTTT	CASSSPGLTNPGTGELFF
TRBV28	TRBD1	TRBJ2-1	.	TGTGCCAGCAGTTCTTGGACAGGGCGACGGTTCTTC	CASSSWTGRRFF